These T cell receptor beta chains were read from a single sample in a study of blood T cell repertoires in COVID-19. Generated by immunoSEQ multiplex PCR, the TCRdb table keeps only in-frame clones and is missing some. The data show about 220,000 clones, with approximately 84% seen just once and around 2.9% held by the top ten. The specimen sequenced was peripheral blood. The receptors stem from a man between 45 and 60 years old who had recovered from COVID-19. CDR3s include the opening cysteine and the closing phenylalanine or tryptophan. Each record gives: D gene, clone size, J gene, V gene, CDR3 DNA, CDR3 protein. A D gene is named only where the DNA matches it firmly. The listing skips clone size in some rows; elsewhere it reads once, few, many or a size class.

NA once TRBJ1-5 TRBV2 TGTGCCAGCAGTGCAGAAGGGACTGATCAGCCCCAGCATTTT CASSAEGTDQPQHF
TRBD2 NA TRBJ2-5 TRBV3-1/TRBV3-2 TGTGCCAGCAGCCAAACTCTAGCGGGAGGAACCCAAGAGACCCAGTACTTC CASSQTLAGGTQETQYF
TRBD1 NA TRBJ2-5 TRBV12-5 TGTGCTAGTGGTTTGGCTACAGGGGGCTCAGAGACCCAGTACTTC CASGLATGGSETQYF
NA NA TRBJ1-5 TRBV28 TGTGCCAGCAGTGAGAGCAATCAGCCCCAGCATTTT CASSESNQPQHF
NA once TRBJ2-7 TRBV5-1 TGCGCCAGCAGCTTAGCCGCAGGGCCCTCGTCCTACGAGCAGTACTTC CASSLAAGPSSYEQYF
NA NA TRBJ2-5 TRBV5-5 TGTGCCAGCAGCTCTTCGCGTGGTCCCCAAGAGACCCAGTACTTC CASSSSRGPQETQYF
NA NA TRBJ2-7 TRBV5-1 TGCGCCAGCAGCTTTGGCCAGAACTCCTACGAGCAGTACTTC CASSFGQNSYEQYF
TRBD1 NA TRBJ2-7 TRBV19 TGTGCCAGTAGTATCGGCTGGACAGGGAGTTACGAGCAGTACTTC CASSIGWTGSYEQYF
TRBD1 NA TRBJ2-1 TRBV18 TGTGCCAGCTCACCGCGGGGCGGACAGGGCTCCTACAATGAGCAGTTCTTC CASSPRGGQGSYNEQFF
TRBD1 NA TRBJ1-3 TRBV18 TGTGCCAGCTCACCGGGACAGAACTCTGGAAACACCATATATTTT CASSPGQNSGNTIYF
TRBD2 NA TRBJ2-5 TRBV20-1 TGCAGTGCTAGTCCCCCGGGAGGGACCCAGTACTTC CSASPPGGTQYF
TRBD2 few TRBJ2-1 TRBV5-1 TGCGCCAGCAGCCCCTCGACTAGCGGGAGGGTAGGTGAGCAGTTCTTC CASSPSTSGRVGEQFF
NA NA TRBJ1-2 TRBV6-5 TGTGCCAGCAGTTACTCCCAGGGTCTTAGCTACACCTTC CASSYSQGLSYTF
NA NA TRBJ1-1 TRBV14 TGTGCCAGCAGCCCCAAAAGTCCGGTACTAAGGAACACTGAAGCTTTCTTT CASSPKSPVLRNTEAFF
NA NA TRBJ2-3 TRBV6-4 TGTGCCAGCAGTGAACAGGGAACGGATACGCAGTATTTT CASSEQGTDTQYF
NA once TRBJ1-1 TRBV5-5 TGTGCCAGCAGCTTACAGATAGGGGGGGACGAAGCTTTCTTT CASSLQIGGDEAFF
NA NA TRBJ2-1 TRBV11-2 TGTGCCAGCAGCCTTGCGACAGCTAGTGAGCAGTTCTTC CASSLATASEQFF
NA NA TRBJ1-2 TRBV9 TGTGCCAGCAGCGTAGGGGGGACATATAACTATGGCTACACCTTC CASSVGGTYNYGYTF
NA NA TRBJ2-2 TRBV7-8 TGTGCCAGCAGCCTATTACTCATTACCGGGGAGCTGTTTTTT CASSLLLITGELFF
NA once TRBJ2-1 TRBV27 TGTGCCACCAAGCTACCAAGGGGTGAGCAGTTCTTC CATKLPRGEQFF
TRBD1 NA TRBJ2-3 TRBV19 TGTGCCAGTAGTATGGACAGGGGGCCTACACATAGCACAGATACGCAGTATTTT CASSMDRGPTHSTDTQYF
NA NA TRBJ2-7 TRBV27 TGTGCCAGCAGCCCTCAGGGGCTTGTGGCCTACGAGCAGTACTTC CASSPQGLVAYEQYF
NA NA TRBJ2-1 TRBV6-1 TGTGCCAGCAGTGAAGTAGGAGGGAATGAGCAGTTCTTC CASSEVGGNEQFF
NA NA TRBJ2-3 TRBV27 TGTGCCAGCAGTTCTAGAGGGCCAAGCACAGATACGCAGTATTTT CASSSRGPSTDTQYF
NA NA TRBJ2-7 TRBV28 TGTGCCAGTCTCGAGGGTTACGAGCAGTACTTC CASLEGYEQYF
TRBD2 once TRBJ2-7 TRBV18 TGTGCCAGCTCACCCTGGGTAGCGGGATCTTCCTACGAGCAGTACTTC CASSPWVAGSSYEQYF
NA NA TRBJ2-1 TRBV7-8 TGTGCCAGCAGCTTAGTTTCCGAGACAGGGCAGTTCTTC CASSLVSETGQFF
NA NA TRBJ2-5 TRBV5-1 TGCGCCAGCAGCCCGAACCCGATGACAGGAGCTTCCCAAGAGACCCAGTACTTC CASSPNPMTGASQETQYF
NA NA TRBJ2-5 TRBV5-1 TGCGCCAGCAGCTTTTTAGGGGGCCAAGAGACCCAGTACTTC CASSFLGGQETQYF
TRBD2 NA TRBJ2-1 TRBV5-1 TGCGCCAGCAGCTTGGCGCCTAGCGGGGAGACAATGGGTTGGGAGAGGTTCTTC CASSLAPSGETMGWERFF
NA NA TRBJ1-1 TRBV20-1 TGCAGTGCTAGTGGGCAAACTATGAACACTGAAGCTTTCTTT CSASGQTMNTEAFF
TRBD2 NA TRBJ2-2 TRBV19 TGTGCCAGTAGTATACGGCTAGCGGGAGGCGGGGAGCTGTTTTTT CASSIRLAGGGELFF
NA NA TRBJ2-1 TRBV6-5 TGTGCCACCGACAGGTCGGTCAATGAGCAGTTCTTC CATDRSVNEQFF
NA NA TRBJ1-5 TRBV19 TGTGCCAGTAGTGTGGACAGTAGCAATCAGCCCCAGCATTTT CASSVDSSNQPQHF
TRBD2 once TRBJ2-3 TRBV29-1 TGCAGCGCCTCTGTAGGTAGCGGGGCAGATACGCAGTATTTT CSASVGSGADTQYF
NA NA TRBJ1-1 TRBV3-1/TRBV3-2 TGTGCCAGCAGCCTTGGGAGGGGAATGAACACTGAAGCTTTCTTT CASSLGRGMNTEAFF
NA NA TRBJ2-7 TRBV30 TGTGCCTGGAGAAGGAGGGGAATCTGGTACGAGCAGTACTTC CAWRRRGIWYEQYF